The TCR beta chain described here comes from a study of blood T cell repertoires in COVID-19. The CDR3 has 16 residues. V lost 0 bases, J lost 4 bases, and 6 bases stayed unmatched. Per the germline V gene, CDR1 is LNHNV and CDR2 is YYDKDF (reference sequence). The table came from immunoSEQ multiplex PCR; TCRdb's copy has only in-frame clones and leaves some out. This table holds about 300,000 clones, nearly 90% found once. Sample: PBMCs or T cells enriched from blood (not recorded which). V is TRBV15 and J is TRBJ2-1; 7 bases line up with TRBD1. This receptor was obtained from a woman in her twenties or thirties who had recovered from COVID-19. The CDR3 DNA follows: TGTGCCACCAGCAGAGATCGACAGGGTGGGTACAATGAGCAGTTCTTC. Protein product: CATSRDRQGGYNEQFF.